Given below is one T cell receptor beta chain in context. The data belong to a study of blood T cell repertoires in COVID-19. Background on the study: PBMCs, B-cell-depleted T cells, or T cells were the source of the cDNA or gDNA that made up the material.

In the original analysis: Researchers report that nucleated cell counts were estimated from reference gene primer amplification. The assay was immunoSEQ multiplex PCR, and TCRdb's table has in-frame clones only and misses some. V, J and clone size derive from that table, while D and trimming were established from the DNA sequence. The data hold some 99,000 clones, with around 81% observed a single time. The sequencing input was peripheral blood. This sequence was found in a human donor in a cohort sampled during active or convalescent COVID-19.

The CDR3 is CASSSRLADTGELFF. The DNA of the CDR3 is TGTGCCAGCAGCTCCAGACTAGCGGACACCGGGGAGCTGTTTTTT. This sequence joins TRBV11-2 and TRBJ2-2; 9 positions match TRBD2. The CDR3 extends over 15 amino acids. Germline V CDR1 and CDR2: SGHAT, FQNNGV. Germline trimming cut 4 bases from V and 3 bases from J; bases unmatched to any gene: 3.